The present T cell receptor beta chain was sequenced within a study of blood T cell repertoires in COVID-19. The junction had 7 bases not matched to a gene; V was cut back by 0 bases and J by 0 bases. This CDR3 region has 17 residues. The germline V gene has CDR1 GTSNPN and CDR2 SVGIG (reference sequence). Clones were sequenced by immunoSEQ multiplex PCR, and TCRdb holds only the in-frame ones, with some missing. Among fewer than 600,000 clones listed, roughly 89% were seen once. The gene calls are TRBV30 and TRBJ1-4; 7 bases line up with TRBD1. Input material: peripheral blood. This receptor was taken from a man in his late teens or twenties with COVID-19, enrolled during active disease. This CDR3 reads CAWSVRLGTATNEKLFF. CDR3 nucleotides: TGTGCCTGGAGTGTACGGCTAGGGACAGCAACTAATGAAAAACTGTTTTTT.